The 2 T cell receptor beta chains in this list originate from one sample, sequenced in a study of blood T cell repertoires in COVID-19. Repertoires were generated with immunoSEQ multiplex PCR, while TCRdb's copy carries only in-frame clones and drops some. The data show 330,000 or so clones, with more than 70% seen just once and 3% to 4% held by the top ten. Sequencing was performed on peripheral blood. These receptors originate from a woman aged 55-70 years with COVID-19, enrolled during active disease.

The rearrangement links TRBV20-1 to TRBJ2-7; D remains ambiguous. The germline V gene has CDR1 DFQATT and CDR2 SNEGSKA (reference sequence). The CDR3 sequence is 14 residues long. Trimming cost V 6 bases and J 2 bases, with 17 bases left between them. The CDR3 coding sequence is TGCAGTGCCAGTGGCGGAGCGCCGGCCTACGAGCAGTACTTC. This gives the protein CSASGGAPAYEQYF.

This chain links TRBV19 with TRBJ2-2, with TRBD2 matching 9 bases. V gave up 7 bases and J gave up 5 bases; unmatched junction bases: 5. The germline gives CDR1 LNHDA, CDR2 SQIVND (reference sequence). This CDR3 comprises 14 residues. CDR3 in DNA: TGTGCCAGTACCCTAGCGGGGAGGACCGGGGAGCTGTTTTTT. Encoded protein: CASTLAGRTGELFF. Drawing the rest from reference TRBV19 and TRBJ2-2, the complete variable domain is DGGITQSPKYLFRKEGQNVTLSCEQNLNHDAMYWYRQDPGQGLRLIYYSQIVNDFQKGDIAEGYSVSREKKESFPLTVTSAQKNPTAFYLCASTLAGRTGELFFGEGSRLTVL.